This is a list of T cell receptor beta chains from one sample in a study of blood T cells in healthy people across ages. TCRdb re-analysed the 5' RACE reads in MiXCR, keeping a single row per CDR3 protein. This sample carries approximately 810,000 distinct CDR3 sequences, under 30% of them seen once, and the ten largest clones take 15% to 20%. Specimen: blood. The receptors originated from an elderly woman in good health. Both conserved end residues are part of each CDR3. The D gene is left open where the match is weak. Clone size is shown for a subset of rows, as once, few, many or a class of expanded clone.

clone_size j_call d_call v_call cdr3_aa cdr3_nt
few TRBJ1-5 . TRBV7-6 CASSLVSEDQPQHF TGTGCCAGCAGCTTAGTGTCAGAAGATCAGCCCCAGCATTTT
many TRBJ2-7 . TRBV12-3/TRBV12-4 CASRPTGGGYSYEQYF TGTGCCAGCAGACCCACCGGCGGGGGCTACTCCTACGAGCAGTACTTC
. TRBJ2-3 TRBD2 TRBV5-4 CASSSPRRGVDSDTQYF TGTGCCAGCAGCTCACCCCGCCGGGGGGTGGACTCAGATACGCAGTATTTT
few TRBJ2-3 TRBD2 TRBV6-6 CASSYVASGTDTQYF TGTGCCAGCAGTTATGTGGCTAGCGGTACAGATACGCAGTATTTT
. TRBJ2-2 . TRBV24-1 CATRQNTGELFF TGTGCCACCAGACAGAACACCGGGGAGCTGTTTTTT
many TRBJ2-7 TRBD2 TRBV5-6 CASSFGGDEQYF TGTGCCAGCAGTTTCGGGGGGGACGAGCAGTACTTC
many TRBJ1-1 . TRBV20-1 CSASPPTTVGTEAFF TGCAGTGCTAGCCCCCCGACAACGGTAGGAACTGAAGCTTTCTTT
. TRBJ1-1 . TRBV7-2 CASMVKYGGASTEAFF TGTGCCAGCATGGTAAAATACGGGGGCGCGAGCACTGAAGCTTTCTTT
. TRBJ1-4 . TRBV5-1 CASSFAQGRANEKLFF TGCGCCAGCAGCTTCGCCCAGGGGCGAGCTAATGAAAAACTGTTTTTT
. TRBJ2-7 . TRBV12-3/TRBV12-4 CASSSLTRGGEQYF TGTGCCAGCAGCTCCTTAACCCGAGGGGGCGAGCAGTACTTC
. TRBJ2-6 . TRBV5-1 CASSGRMGGSSGANVLTF TGCGCCAGCAGCGGGCGGATGGGGGGCTCCTCTGGGGCCAACGTCCTGACTTTC
once TRBJ2-3 . TRBV5-1 CASSLSSGPRTDTQYF TGCGCCAGCAGCTTGTCCAGCGGGCCCCGCACAGATACGCAGTATTTT
. TRBJ2-1 TRBD1 TRBV20-1 CSARKPGTGLAEQFF TGCAGTGCTAGAAAACCCGGGACAGGGTTGGCTGAGCAGTTCTTC
many TRBJ2-6 TRBD1 TRBV5-5 CASSFRQGSGSGANVLTF TGTGCCAGCAGCTTTAGACAGGGGTCCGGCTCTGGGGCCAACGTCCTGACTTTC
. TRBJ1-2 TRBD1 TRBV6-6 CASSDPGGRGYTF TGTGCCAGCAGTGACCCAGGGGGCCGGGGCTACACCTTC
many TRBJ1-1 . TRBV12-3/TRBV12-4 CASSSRQGLYTEAFF TGTGCCAGCAGTTCTCGTCAGGGTTTGTACACTGAAGCTTTCTTT
. TRBJ2-7 TRBD1 TRBV19 CASSVGTEILYEQYF TGTGCCAGTAGCGTAGGGACAGAGATCCTCTACGAGCAGTACTTC
few TRBJ2-3 . TRBV19 CASSNQGIAGTQYF TGTGCCAGTAGCAATCAGGGAATTGCAGGTACGCAGTATTTT